This entry describes one T cell receptor beta chain. Assay: immunoSEQ multiplex PCR; the TCRdb copy retains only in-frame clones and omits some. The sample has 10,000 to 15,000 clones; roughly 93% are singletons. This record comes from a study of preoperative IRX-2 immunotherapy in early breast cancer. The treatment here: preoperative locoregional IRX-2 cytokine immunotherapy. Patients received preoperative, locoregional IRX-2 cytokine immunotherapy in a phase Ib study. The CDR3 covers 14 residues. Trimming left V 6 bases short and J 2 bases short, with 13 bases between. Germline lookup yields CDR1 MDHEN and CDR2 SYDVKM.

The chain combines TRBV28 with TRBJ1-2; no definite D call. The sample was gathered from a patient treated with IRX-2 immunotherapy. The origin of this receptor is a human donor with breast cancer. CDR3 protein: CASRSSGWNYGYTF. The CDR3 region has the DNA TGTGCCAGCAGATCGTCGGGATGGAACTATGGCTACACCTTC.